Shown below are 18 T cell receptor beta chains from a single sample sequenced in a study of T cells in Graves' hyperthyroidism and ophthalmopathy. Regions amplified from RNA transcripts were the TCR beta CDR3 regions. First-round RT-PCR with HTBI primers amplified the TCR CDR3 region. TCRdb reanalysed the multiplex PCR reads using MiXCR and keeps one entry per CDR3 protein. The sample contains nearly 750,000 distinct CDR3 sequences, 30% to 40% of which appear only once. Specimen: blood. All receptors come from a woman in her forties with Graves' hyperthyroidism.

This clonotype was seen more than once but under ten times. J is TRBJ1-2 and V is TRBV4-1, with D uncertain. This CDR3 is 15 amino acids long. V was shortened by 4 bases and J by 5 bases, with 17 bases between the two germline ends. The germline V gene encodes CDR1 MGHRA and CDR2 YSYEKL. Here the CDR3 DNA reads TGCGCCAGCAGCCCCCTGAATCTTGCCGGATATGGCTACACCTTC. This translates into CASSPLNLAGYGYTF.

This clonotype was found a few times. The chain is built from TRBV7-3 and TRBJ1-1; no definite D call. V was shortened by 6 bases and J by 1 base, with 15 bases between the two germline ends. Germline values: CDR1 SGHTA, CDR2 FQGTGA. The CDR3 is 15 residues long. CDR3 sequence: CASSAQRPANTEAFF. CDR3 nucleotide sequence: TGTGCCAGCAGTGCCCAGAGACCGGCGAACACTGAAGCTTTCTTT.

The chain combines TRBV19 with TRBJ1-5; 7 bases fit TRBD1. This CDR3 region has 15 residues. Germline values: CDR1 LNHDA, CDR2 SQIVND (reference sequence). V shed 7 bases, J shed 0 bases, and the junction held 6 bases outside the gene matches. Here the CDR3 reads CASTPTGTSNQPQHF. Written as DNA, the CDR3 is TGTGCCAGTACCCCGACAGGGACTAGCAATCAGCCCCAGCATTTT. The whole variable domain, filled in from reference TRBV19 and TRBJ1-5, reads DGGITQSPKYLFRKEGQNVTLSCEQNLNHDAMYWYRQDPGQGLRLIYYSQIVNDFQKGDIAEGYSVSREKKESFPLTVTSAQKNPTAFYLCASTPTGTSNQPQHFGDGTRLSIL.

This clonotype was recorded at least ten times. The chain combines TRBV2 with TRBJ1-1; D is unresolved. The V gene's germline CDR1 is SNHLY and CDR2 FYNNEI. CDR3 length: 14 residues. The V gene lost 3 bases and the J gene lost 11 bases, with 19 bases spanning the gap. The CDR3 loop reads CASSDIFPGSMAFF. CDR3 DNA: TGTGCCAGCAGTGACATTTTTCCGGGATCCATGGCTTTCTTT.

This clonotype occurred many times. DNA for the CDR3: TGCGCCATGCAGGGTGCTGGGGAGCTGTTTTTT. Translated: CAMQGAGELFF. The chain links TRBV10-1 to TRBJ2-2; weak D call: TRBD1 (5 bases). The CDR3 has 11 amino acids. V shed 10 bases and J shed 8 bases, with 11 bases lying between them. CDR1 and CDR2 (germline): WNHNN, SYGVQD (reference sequence).

The chain employs TRBV10-1 and TRBJ1-1; TRBD1 agrees at 8 bases. Germline V gene data show CDR1 as WNHNN and CDR2 as SYGVQD (reference sequence). The CDR3 contains 16 residues. The junction had 7 bases not matched to a gene; V was cut back by 0 bases and J by 4 bases. For the CDR3, the DNA is TGCGCCAGCAGTGAGTCCGGTTACAGGGGGGGCACTGAAGCTTTCTTT. Amino acids: CASSESGYRGGTEAFF.

This clonotype was seen only a few times. This chain links TRBV15 with TRBJ1-5; D is unclear. The CDR3 has 15 residues. Germline assignment: CDR1 LNHNV and CDR2 YYDKDF (reference sequence). V lost 4 bases, J lost 6 bases, and 16 bases lay in between. The CDR3 spells CATSIGRVQSQPQHF. The CDR3 nucleotides read TGTGCCACCAGCATAGGCCGGGTACAATCTCAGCCCCAGCATTTT.

This sequence joins TRBV20-1 and TRBJ2-7; D gene ambiguous. The CDR3 is made up of 18 amino acids. V lost 0 bases and J 0 bases, leaving 21 bases between the germline ends. Germline V gives CDR1 DFQATT, CDR2 SNEGSKA (reference sequence). The CDR3 here is CSARDPTSSKTISYEQYF. The CDR3 DNA reads TGCAGTGCTAGAGACCCGACAAGCTCAAAGACAATCTCCTACGAGCAGTACTTC.

The chain couples TRBV29-1 to TRBJ2-5; no reliable D call. Germline CDR1 is SQVTM and CDR2 is ANQGSEA. The CDR3 is made up of 11 amino acids. Trimming stripped 3 bases from V and 7 bases from J, with 9 bases between. The CDR3: CSVEGPGTQYF. The CDR3, as DNA: TGCAGCGTTGAGGGTCCCGGGACCCAGTACTTC.

This clonotype was counted ten times or more. The rearrangement links TRBV12-3 or TRBV12-4 to TRBJ1-1; D not resolved. V lost 8 bases to trimming and J lost 4 bases, with 17 bases between them. CDR3 length equals 14 residues. This chain's CDR3 is CASEYSDGITEAFF. The CDR3 DNA reads as TGTGCCAGCGAATATTCGGACGGAATCACTGAAGCTTTCTTT.

The chain employs TRBV19 and TRBJ2-6; D gene uncertain. Germline V gene sequence: CDR1 LNHDA, CDR2 SQIVND (reference sequence). The ends were cut back, 4 bases at V and 0 bases at J, with 10 bases in the middle. The CDR3 is made up of 16 amino acids. CDR3 region: CASSRATASGANVLTF. CDR3 coding DNA: TGTGCCAGTAGTAGGGCTACAGCCTCTGGGGCCAACGTCCTGACTTTC.

V usage is TRBV20-1 and J usage is TRBJ1-3; 9 positions match TRBD1. With V trimmed by 3 bases and J by 4 bases, 4 bases remained unmatched. Germline V gene lookup returns CDR1 DFQATT and CDR2 SNEGSKA (reference sequence). The CDR3 sequence is 14 residues long. CDR3 loop: CSASNRGLGNTIYF. The CDR3 coding sequence is TGCAGTGCTAGCAACAGGGGGCTCGGAAACACCATATATTTT.

This rearrangement joins TRBV5-4 to TRBJ2-7; the match to TRBD1 covers 8 bases. Trimming removed 3 bases from V and 6 bases from J; junction bases left unmatched: 11. The V gene's germline CDR1 is SGHNT and CDR2 YYREEE (reference sequence). This CDR3 has 15 amino acids. The CDR3 here is CASSYRGQVEGEQYF. CDR3 nucleotides: TGTGCCAGCAGCTACCGGGGACAGGTAGAGGGCGAGCAGTACTTC.

The J gene is TRBJ1-2, the V gene TRBV20-1, with D possibly TRBD1 on 6 matching bases. CDR3 length: 15 amino acids. Germline-derived CDR1 and CDR2 are DFQATT and SNEGSKA (reference sequence). V was shortened by 0 bases and J by 7 bases, with 18 bases between the two germline ends. The chain's CDR3 is CSARDLWGGASGYTF. Written as DNA, the CDR3 is TGCAGTGCTAGAGATCTTTGGGGGGGCGCGAGTGGCTACACCTTC.

Points on this clonotype: This may stem from a read error, because a much larger clone lies one nucleotide away. The rearrangement joins TRBV7-9 to TRBJ2-7, with unresolved D. The CDR3 covers 13 residues. Germline CDR1 SEHNR, CDR2 FQNEAQ (reference sequence). CDR3 protein: CASSLSFVGERYF. The CDR3 DNA sequence: TGTGCCAGCAGCTTATCCTTTGTGGGTGAGCGGTACTTC.

This clonotype was counted a single time. This chain connects TRBV10-3 to TRBJ2-7; tentatively, D is TRBD1 (5 bases). V dropped 5 bases and J dropped 6 bases, with 11 bases sitting between them. Germline lookup yields CDR1 ENHRY and CDR2 SYGVKD. The CDR3 totals 12 residues. In nucleotides, the CDR3 is TGTGCCATCAGTTTGCAGGGTGGCGAGCAGTACTTC. This translates into CAISLQGGEQYF.

This clonotype was seen ten or more times. The chain is built from TRBV5-5 and TRBJ1-2; TRBD1 agrees at 7 bases. Germline CDR1 reads SGHKS; CDR2 reads YYEKEE (reference sequence). The CDR3 extends over 15 amino acids. The junction had 5 bases not matched to a gene; V was cut back by 0 bases and J by 3 bases. Written as DNA, the CDR3 is TGTGCCAGCAGCTTGGCTCAGGGGGTTGACTATGGCTACACCTTC. It encodes CASSLAQGVDYGYTF.

This clonotype was observed a handful of times. The chain employs TRBV7-9 and TRBJ2-7; D may be TRBD2 (6 bases). V was trimmed by 2 bases and J by 3 bases, leaving 14 bases between them. CDR1 is SEHNR, CDR2 FQNEAQ, per germline (reference sequence). The CDR3 consists of 15 residues. The CDR3 DNA is TGTGCCAGCAGCTTATCCGGGACTCTTGACTACGAGCAGTACTTC. Translating it yields CASSLSGTLDYEQYF. Complete variable domain (other parts from reference TRBV7-9 and TRBJ2-7): DTGVSQNPRHKITKRGQNVTFRCDPISEHNRLYWYRQTLGQGPEFLTYFQNEAQLEKSRLLSDRFSAERPKGSFSTLEIQRTEQGDSAMYLCASSLSGTLDYEQYFGPGTRLTVT.